This T cell receptor beta chain was recorded in a study of shared clonotypes between healthy human individuals. The assay ran at deep level. TCRdb's table, derived via immunoSEQ multiplex PCR, lists solely in-frame clones and lacks some. The table lists 1,100,000 or so clones, 75% to 80% of them singletons. The germline CDR1 and CDR2 sequences are SGHRS and YFSETQ. The germline V and J ends were trimmed by 0 bases and 11 bases, with 11 bases remaining between them. The CDR3 is made up of 12 amino acids. This chain joins TRBV5-1 and TRBJ1-1; D is ambiguous. The TCR comes from a man between 18 and 35 years old in good health. Some clones in this sample may be carry-over from other donors' samples. Sequenced material: memory CD4+ T cells from PBMCs. As for subset: CD45RA-negative fraction. CDR3 sequence (DNA): TGCGCCAGCAGCTTGGTGGCTGGGTTGGCTTTCTTT. Translating gives CASSLVAGLAFF. Together with reference TRBV5-1 and TRBJ1-1, the CDR3 gives the full variable domain: KAGVTQTPRYLIKTRGQQVTLSCSPISGHRSVSWYQQTPGQGLQFLFEYFSETQRNKGNFPGRFSGRQFSNSRSEMNVSTLELGDSALYLCASSLVAGLAFFGQGTRLTVV.